Included here is one T cell receptor (beta chain) sequence, with context. The entry originates in a study of blood T cell repertoires in COVID-19. For the study at large: The samples span acute and convalescent COVID-19 from the United States, Italy and Spain.

In the original analysis: Reference gene primer amplification gave nucleated cell count estimates. TCRdb keeps only in-frame clones here, not all; method: immunoSEQ multiplex PCR. The DNA gave D and trimming, while V, J and clone size come from that table. Among around 270,000 clones listed, 70% to 90% were seen once. Germline assignment: CDR1 LGHDT and CDR2 YNNKEL (reference sequence). The V and J ends lost 1 base and 5 bases, in that order; junction bases with no gene match: 2. This CDR3 region has 15 residues. The chain uses TRBV3-1 (or the pseudogene TRBV3-2) and TRBJ1-6; 7 bases are shared with TRBD1. The material sequenced was peripheral blood. The receptor's source is a man aged 25-45 years with active or convalescent COVID-19. The CDR3 sequence is CASSQGTGDNSPLHF. The DNA for the CDR3 is TGTGCCAGCAGCCAAGGCACAGGGGATAATTCACCCCTCCACTTT.